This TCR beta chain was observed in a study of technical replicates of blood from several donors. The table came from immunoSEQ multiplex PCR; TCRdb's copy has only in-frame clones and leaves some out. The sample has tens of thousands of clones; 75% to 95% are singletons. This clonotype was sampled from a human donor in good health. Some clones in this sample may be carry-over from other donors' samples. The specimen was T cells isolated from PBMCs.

The CDR3 DNA follows: TGTGCCAGTAGTACGACTAGCGGGAGTTCCTACGAGCAGTACTTC. The encoded protein is CASSTTSGSSYEQYF. V is TRBV19 and J is TRBJ2-7; 12 positions match TRBD2. The V gene's germline CDR1 is LNHDA and CDR2 SQIVND (reference sequence). The ends lost 4 bases at V and 1 base at J; junction bases unmatched: 2. The length of the CDR3 is 15 residues.